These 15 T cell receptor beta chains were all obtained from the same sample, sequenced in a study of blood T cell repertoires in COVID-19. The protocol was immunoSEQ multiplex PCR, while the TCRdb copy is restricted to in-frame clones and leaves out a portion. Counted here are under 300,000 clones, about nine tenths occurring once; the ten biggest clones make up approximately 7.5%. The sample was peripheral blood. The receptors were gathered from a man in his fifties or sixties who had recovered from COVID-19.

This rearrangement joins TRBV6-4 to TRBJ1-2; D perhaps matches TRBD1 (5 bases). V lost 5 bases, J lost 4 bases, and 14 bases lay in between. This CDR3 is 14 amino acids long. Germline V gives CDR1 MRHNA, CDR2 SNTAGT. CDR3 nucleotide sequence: TGTGCCAGCAGTCCCTCGGACAAGCTCTATGGCTACACCTTC. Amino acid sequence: CASSPSDKLYGYTF.

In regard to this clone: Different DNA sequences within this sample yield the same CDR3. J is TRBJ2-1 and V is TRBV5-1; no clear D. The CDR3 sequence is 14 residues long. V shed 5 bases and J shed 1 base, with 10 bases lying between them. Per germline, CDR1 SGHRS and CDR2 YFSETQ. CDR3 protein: CASSFRSSYNEQFF. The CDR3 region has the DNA TGCGCCAGCAGTTTCCGGAGTTCCTACAATGAGCAGTTCTTC. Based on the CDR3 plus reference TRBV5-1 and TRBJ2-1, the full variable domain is KAGVTQTPRYLIKTRGQQVTLSCSPISGHRSVSWYQQTPGQGLQFLFEYFSETQRNKGNFPGRFSGRQFSNSRSEMNVSTLELGDSALYLCASSFRSSYNEQFFGPGTRLTVL.

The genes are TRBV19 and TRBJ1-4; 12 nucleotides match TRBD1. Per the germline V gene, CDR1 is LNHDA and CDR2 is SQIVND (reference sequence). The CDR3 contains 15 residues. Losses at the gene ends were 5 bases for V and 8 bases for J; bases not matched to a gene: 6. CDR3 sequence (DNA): TGTGCCAGTAGTCCCCGGGACAGGGGGCTCGAAAAACTGTTTTTT. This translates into CASSPRDRGLEKLFF.

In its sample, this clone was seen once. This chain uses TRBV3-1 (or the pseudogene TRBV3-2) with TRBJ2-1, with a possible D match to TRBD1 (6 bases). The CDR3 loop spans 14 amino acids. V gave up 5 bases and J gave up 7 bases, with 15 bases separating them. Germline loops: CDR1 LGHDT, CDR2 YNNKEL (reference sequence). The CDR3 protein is CASSIPAGTNEQFF. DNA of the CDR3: TGTGCCAGCAGCATCCCGGCAGGGACAAATGAGCAGTTCTTC.

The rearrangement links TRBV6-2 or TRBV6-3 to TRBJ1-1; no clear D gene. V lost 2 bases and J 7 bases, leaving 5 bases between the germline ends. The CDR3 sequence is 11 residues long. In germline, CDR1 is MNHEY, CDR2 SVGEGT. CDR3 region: CASSYPREAFF. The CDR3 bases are TGTGCCAGCAGTTACCCCCGTGAAGCTTTCTTT.

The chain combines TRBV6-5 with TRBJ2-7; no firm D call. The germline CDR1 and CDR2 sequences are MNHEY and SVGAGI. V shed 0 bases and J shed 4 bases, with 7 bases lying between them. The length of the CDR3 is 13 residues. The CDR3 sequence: CASSYSIRYEQYF. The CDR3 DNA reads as TGTGCCAGCAGTTACTCGATTCGGTACGAGCAGTACTTC.

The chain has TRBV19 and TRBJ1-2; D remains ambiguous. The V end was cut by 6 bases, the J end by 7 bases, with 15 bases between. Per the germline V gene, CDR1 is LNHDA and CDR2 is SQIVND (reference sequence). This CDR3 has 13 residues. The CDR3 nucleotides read TGTGCCAGTAGGGACGGAGGGAGGAGTGGCTACACCTTC. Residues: CASRDGGRSGYTF.

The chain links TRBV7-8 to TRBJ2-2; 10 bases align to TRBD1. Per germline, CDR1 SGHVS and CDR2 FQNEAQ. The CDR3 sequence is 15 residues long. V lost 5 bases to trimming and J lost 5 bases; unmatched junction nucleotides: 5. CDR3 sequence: CASSDRGRRTGELFF. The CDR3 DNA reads TGTGCCAGCAGCGACAGGGGGCGAAGAACCGGGGAGCTGTTTTTT.

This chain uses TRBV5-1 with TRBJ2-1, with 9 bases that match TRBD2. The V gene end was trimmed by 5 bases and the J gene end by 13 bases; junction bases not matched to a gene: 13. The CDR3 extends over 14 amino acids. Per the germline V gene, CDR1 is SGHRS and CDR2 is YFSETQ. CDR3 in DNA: TGCGCCAGCAGTCCTGGTAATAGCGGGGGCAAACAGTTCTTC. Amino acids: CASSPGNSGGKQFF.

CDR3 DNA sequence: TGTGCCAGCAGGCTACAGGGATCGCGCCGGGAGCAGTACTTC. Translating gives CASRLQGSRREQYF. The chain couples TRBV2 to TRBJ2-7, with D perhaps matching TRBD1 (6 bases). This CDR3 comprises 14 residues. The germline V gene encodes CDR1 SNHLY and CDR2 FYNNEI. V was clipped by 6 bases and J by 7 bases, with 19 bases between them. The complete variable domain, with remaining parts taken from reference TRBV2 and TRBJ2-7, reads EPEVTQTPSHQVTQMGQEVILRCVPISNHLYFYWYRQILGQKVEFLVSFYNNEISEKSEIFDDQFSVERPDGSNFTLKIRSTKLEDSAMYFCASRLQGSRREQYFGPGTRLTVT.

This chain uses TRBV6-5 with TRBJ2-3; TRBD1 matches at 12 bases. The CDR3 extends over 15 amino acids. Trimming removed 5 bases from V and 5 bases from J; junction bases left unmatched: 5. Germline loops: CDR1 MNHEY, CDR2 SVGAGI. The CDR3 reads CASSTGTGGRDTQYF. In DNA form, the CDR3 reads TGTGCCAGCAGTACCGGGACAGGGGGCAGAGATACGCAGTATTTT.

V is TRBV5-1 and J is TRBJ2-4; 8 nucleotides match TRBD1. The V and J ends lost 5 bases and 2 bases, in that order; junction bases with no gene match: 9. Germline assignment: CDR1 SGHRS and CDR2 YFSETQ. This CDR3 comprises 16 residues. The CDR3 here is CASSSQGAGSKNIQYF. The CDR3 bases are TGCGCCAGCAGTTCGCAGGGGGCTGGGTCCAAAAACATTCAGTACTTC.

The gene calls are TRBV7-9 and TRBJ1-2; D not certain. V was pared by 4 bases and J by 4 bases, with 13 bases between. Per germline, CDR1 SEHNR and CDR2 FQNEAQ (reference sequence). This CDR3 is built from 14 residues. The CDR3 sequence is CASSSFDGIYGYTF. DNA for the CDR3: TGTGCCAGCAGCTCATTCGACGGGATCTATGGCTACACCTTC.

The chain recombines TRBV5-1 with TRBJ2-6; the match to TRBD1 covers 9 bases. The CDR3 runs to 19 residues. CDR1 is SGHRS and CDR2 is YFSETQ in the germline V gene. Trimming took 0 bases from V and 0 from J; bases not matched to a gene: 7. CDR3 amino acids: CASSLARQGGPSGANVLTF. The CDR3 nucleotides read TGCGCCAGCAGCTTGGCCCGACAGGGGGGACCCTCTGGGGCCAACGTCCTGACTTTC.

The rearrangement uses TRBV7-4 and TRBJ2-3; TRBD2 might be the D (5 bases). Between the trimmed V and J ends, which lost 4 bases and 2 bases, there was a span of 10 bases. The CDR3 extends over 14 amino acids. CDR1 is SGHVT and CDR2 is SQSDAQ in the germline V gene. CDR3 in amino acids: CASSYGVFTDTQYF. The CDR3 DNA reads TGTGCCAGCAGCTACGGGGTTTTCACAGATACGCAGTATTTT.